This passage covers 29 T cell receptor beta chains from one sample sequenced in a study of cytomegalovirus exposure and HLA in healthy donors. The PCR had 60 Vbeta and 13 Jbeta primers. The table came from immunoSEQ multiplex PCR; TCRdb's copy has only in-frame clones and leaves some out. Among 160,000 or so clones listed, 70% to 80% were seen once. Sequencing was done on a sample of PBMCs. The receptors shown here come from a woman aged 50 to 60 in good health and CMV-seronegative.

The DNA for the CDR3 is TGCGCCACCCCGGGACAGGGTCCGAGGCTTGAAGCTTTCTTT. Translating gives CATPGQGPRLEAFF. The chain joins TRBV10-1 to TRBJ1-1; 9 bases map to TRBD1. CDR3 length: 14 residues. Germline values: CDR1 WNHNN, CDR2 SYGVQD (reference sequence). Unmatched junction bases numbered 13, after V lost 10 bases and J lost 7 bases.

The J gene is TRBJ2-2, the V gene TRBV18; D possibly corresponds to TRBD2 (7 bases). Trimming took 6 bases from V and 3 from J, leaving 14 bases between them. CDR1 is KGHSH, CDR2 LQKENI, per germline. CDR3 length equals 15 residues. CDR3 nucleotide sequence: TGTGCCAGCTCCGGGACGGGGGGCGACACCGGGGAGCTGTTTTTT. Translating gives CASSGTGGDTGELFF.

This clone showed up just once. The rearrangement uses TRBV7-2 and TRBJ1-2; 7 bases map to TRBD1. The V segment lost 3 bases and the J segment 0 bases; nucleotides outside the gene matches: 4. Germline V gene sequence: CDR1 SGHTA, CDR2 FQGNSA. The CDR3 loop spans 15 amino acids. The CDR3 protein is CASSLFDRANYGYTF. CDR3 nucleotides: TGTGCCAGCAGCTTGTTCGACAGGGCTAACTATGGCTACACCTTC.

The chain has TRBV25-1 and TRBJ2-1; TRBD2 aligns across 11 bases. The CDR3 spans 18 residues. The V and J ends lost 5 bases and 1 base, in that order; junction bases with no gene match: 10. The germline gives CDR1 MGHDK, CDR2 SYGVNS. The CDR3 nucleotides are TGTGCCAGCAGTCAATTGTGGGGACTAGCGGAATCCTACAATGAGCAGTTCTTC. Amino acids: CASSQLWGLAESYNEQFF.

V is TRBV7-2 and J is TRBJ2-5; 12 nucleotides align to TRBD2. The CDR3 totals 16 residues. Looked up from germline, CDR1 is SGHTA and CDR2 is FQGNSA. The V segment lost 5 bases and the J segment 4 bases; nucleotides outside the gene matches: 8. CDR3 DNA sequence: TGTGCCAGCAGCCATACTAGCGGGAGGTTGGGAGAGACCCAGTACTTC. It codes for CASSHTSGRLGETQYF.

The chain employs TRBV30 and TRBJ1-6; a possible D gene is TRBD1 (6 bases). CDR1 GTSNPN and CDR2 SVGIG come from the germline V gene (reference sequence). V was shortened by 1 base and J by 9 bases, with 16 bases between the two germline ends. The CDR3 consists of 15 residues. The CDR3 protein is CAWSGRGSSLSPLHF. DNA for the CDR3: TGTGCCTGGAGTGGCAGGGGCTCCAGCCTTTCACCCCTCCACTTT. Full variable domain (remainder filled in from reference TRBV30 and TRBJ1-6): SQTIHQWPATLVQPVGSPLSLECTVEGTSNPNLYWYRQAAGRGLQLLFYSVGIGQISSEVPQNLSASRPQDRQFILSSKKLLLSDSGFYLCAWSGRGSSLSPLHFGNGTRLTVT.

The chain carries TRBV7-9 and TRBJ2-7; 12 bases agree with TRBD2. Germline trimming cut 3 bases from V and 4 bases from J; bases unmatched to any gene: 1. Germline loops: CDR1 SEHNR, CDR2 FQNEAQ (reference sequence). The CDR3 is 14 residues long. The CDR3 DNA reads TGTGCCAGCAGCTTCGGGACTAGCGGGTACGAGCAGTACTTC. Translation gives CASSFGTSGYEQYF.

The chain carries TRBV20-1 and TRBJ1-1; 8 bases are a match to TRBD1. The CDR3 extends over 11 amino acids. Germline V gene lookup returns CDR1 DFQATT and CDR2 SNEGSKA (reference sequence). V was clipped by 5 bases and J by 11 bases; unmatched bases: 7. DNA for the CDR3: TGCAGTGCTGGACAGGGTGCGGCCGCTTTCTTT. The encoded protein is CSAGQGAAAFF.

The CDR3 sequence is CAAPRSGDRGLGNTEAFF. Here the CDR3 DNA reads TGTGCCGCCCCCAGGTCCGGGGACAGGGGTTTAGGGAACACTGAAGCTTTCTTT. V is TRBV28 and J is TRBJ1-1, with TRBD1 identical over 10 bases. CDR1 and CDR2 (germline): MDHEN, SYDVKM. This CDR3 contains 18 residues. V lost 11 bases and J lost 1; bases outside the gene matches: 19.

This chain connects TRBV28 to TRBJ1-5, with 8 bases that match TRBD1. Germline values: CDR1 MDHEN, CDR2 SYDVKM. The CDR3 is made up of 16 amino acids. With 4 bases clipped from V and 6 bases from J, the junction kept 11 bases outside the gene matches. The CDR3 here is CASSSQPGTGSQPQHF. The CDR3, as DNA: TGTGCCAGCAGTTCCCAACCCGGGACAGGCTCTCAGCCCCAGCATTTT. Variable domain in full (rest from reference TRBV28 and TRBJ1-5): DVKVTQSSRYLVKRTGEKVFLECVQDMDHENMFWYRQDPGLGLRLIYFSYDVKMKEKGDIPEGYSVSREKKERFSLILESASTNQTSMYLCASSSQPGTGSQPQHFGDGTRLSIL.

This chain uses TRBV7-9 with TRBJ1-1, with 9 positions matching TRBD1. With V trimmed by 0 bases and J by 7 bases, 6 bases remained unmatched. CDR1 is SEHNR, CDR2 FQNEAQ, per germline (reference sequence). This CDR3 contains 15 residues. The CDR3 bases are TGTGCCAGCAGCTTAGCGCGGACAGGGGCCCGTGAAGCTTTCTTT. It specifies CASSLARTGAREAFF. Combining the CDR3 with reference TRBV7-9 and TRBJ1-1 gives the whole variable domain DTGVSQNPRHKITKRGQNVTFRCDPISEHNRLYWYRQTLGQGPEFLTYFQNEAQLEKSRLLSDRFSAERPKGSFSTLEIQRTEQGDSAMYLCASSLARTGAREAFFGQGTRLTVV.

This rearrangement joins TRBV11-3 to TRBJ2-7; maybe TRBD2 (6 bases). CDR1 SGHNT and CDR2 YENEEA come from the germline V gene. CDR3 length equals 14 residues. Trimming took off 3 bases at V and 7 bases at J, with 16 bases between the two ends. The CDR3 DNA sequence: TGTGCCAGCAGCTTGGACGGGGGTGGTTCTGAGCAGTACTTC. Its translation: CASSLDGGGSEQYF. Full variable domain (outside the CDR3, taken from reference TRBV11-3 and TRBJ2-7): EAGVVQSPRYKIIEKKQPVAFWCNPISGHNTLYWYLQNLGQGPELLIRYENEEAVDDSQLPKDRFSAERLKGVDSTLKIQPAELGDSAVYLCASSLDGGGSEQYFGPGTRLTVT.

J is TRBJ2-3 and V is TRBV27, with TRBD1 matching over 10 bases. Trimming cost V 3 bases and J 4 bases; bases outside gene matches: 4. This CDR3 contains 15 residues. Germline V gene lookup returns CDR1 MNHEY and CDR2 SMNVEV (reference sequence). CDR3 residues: CASSFQDRGSDTQYF. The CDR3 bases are TGTGCCAGCAGTTTCCAGGACAGGGGGTCAGATACGCAGTATTTT.

The CDR3 nucleotides are TGTGCCAGCAGCTTAAAGGGACTAGCGGGGGGGCCGTCAGATACGCAGTATTTT. This translates into CASSLKGLAGGPSDTQYF. This rearrangement joins TRBV7-9 to TRBJ2-3, with TRBD2 matching 16 bases. CDR1 is SEHNR and CDR2 is FQNEAQ in the germline V gene (reference sequence). There are 18 residues in the CDR3. After removal of 2 bases from V and 4 bases from J, the junction contained 6 bases not matched to a gene.

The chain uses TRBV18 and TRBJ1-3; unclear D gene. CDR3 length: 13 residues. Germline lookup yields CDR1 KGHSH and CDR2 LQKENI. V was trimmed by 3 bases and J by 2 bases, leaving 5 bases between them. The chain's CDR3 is CASSPSPGNTIYF. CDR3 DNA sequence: TGTGCCAGCTCACCCTCTCCTGGAAACACCATATATTTT.

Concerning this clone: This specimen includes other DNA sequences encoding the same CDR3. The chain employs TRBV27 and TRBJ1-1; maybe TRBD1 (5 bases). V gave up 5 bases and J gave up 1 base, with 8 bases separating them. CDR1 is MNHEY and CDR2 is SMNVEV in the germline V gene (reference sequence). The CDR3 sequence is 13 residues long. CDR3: CASSLGQNTEAFF. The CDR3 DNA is TGTGCCAGCAGTCTCGGACAGAACACTGAAGCTTTCTTT.

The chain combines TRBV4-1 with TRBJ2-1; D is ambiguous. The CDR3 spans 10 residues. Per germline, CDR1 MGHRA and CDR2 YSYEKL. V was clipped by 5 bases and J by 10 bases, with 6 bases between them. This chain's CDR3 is CASSDGEQFF. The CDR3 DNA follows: TGCGCCAGCAGCGACGGGGAGCAGTTCTTC.

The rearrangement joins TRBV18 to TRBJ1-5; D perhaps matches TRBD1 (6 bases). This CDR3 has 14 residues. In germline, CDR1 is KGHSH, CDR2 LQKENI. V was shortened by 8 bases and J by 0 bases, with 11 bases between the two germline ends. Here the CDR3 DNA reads TGTGCCAGCCGCAGACAGGATAGCAATCAGCCCCAGCATTTT. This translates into CASRRQDSNQPQHF. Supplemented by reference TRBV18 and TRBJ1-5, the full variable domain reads NAGVMQNPRHLVRRRGQEARLRCSPMKGHSHVYWYRQLPEEGLKFMVYLQKENIIDESGMPKERFSAEFPKEGPSILRIQQVVRGDSAAYFCASRRQDSNQPQHFGDGTRLSIL.

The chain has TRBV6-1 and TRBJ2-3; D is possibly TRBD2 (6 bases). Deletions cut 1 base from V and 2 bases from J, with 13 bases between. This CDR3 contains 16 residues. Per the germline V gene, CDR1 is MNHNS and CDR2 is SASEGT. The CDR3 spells CASSEGGGGFTDTQYF. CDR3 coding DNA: TGTGCCAGCAGTGAAGGTGGTGGAGGGTTCACAGATACGCAGTATTTT.

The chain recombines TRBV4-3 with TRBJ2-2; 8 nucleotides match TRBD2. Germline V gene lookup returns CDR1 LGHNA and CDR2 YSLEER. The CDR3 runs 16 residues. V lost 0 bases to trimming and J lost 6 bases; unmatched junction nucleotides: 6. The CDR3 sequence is CASSQEGGTRPGELFF. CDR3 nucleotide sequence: TGCGCCAGCAGCCAAGAGGGCGGGACTAGACCCGGGGAGCTGTTTTTT.

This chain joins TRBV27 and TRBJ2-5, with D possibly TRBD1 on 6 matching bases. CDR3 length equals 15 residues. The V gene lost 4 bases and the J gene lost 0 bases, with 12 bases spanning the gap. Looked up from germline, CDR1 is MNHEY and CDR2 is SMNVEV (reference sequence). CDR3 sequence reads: CASSYGRTDQETQYF. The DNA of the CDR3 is TGTGCCAGCAGTTATGGAAGGACAGACCAAGAGACCCAGTACTTC.

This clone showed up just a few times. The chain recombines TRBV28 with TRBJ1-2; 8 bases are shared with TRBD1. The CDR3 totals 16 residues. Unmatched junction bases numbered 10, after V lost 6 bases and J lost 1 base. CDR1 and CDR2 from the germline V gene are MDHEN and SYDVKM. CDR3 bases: TGTGCCAGCAGAACGCAAGGGACAGGATTTAACTATGGCTACACCTTC. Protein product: CASRTQGTGFNYGYTF.

The CDR3 region is CATSNSPNEQYF. CDR3 in DNA: TGTGCCACCAGCAACAGTCCAAACGAGCAGTACTTC. This rearrangement joins TRBV15 to TRBJ2-7; D unclear. This CDR3 is 12 amino acids long. Germline V lookup: CDR1 LNHNV, CDR2 YYDKDF (reference sequence). V lost 4 bases and J lost 5, with 9 bases in between.

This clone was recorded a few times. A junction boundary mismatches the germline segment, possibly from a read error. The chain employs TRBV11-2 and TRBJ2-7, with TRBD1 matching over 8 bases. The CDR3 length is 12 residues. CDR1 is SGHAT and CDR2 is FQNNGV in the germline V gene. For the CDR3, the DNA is TGTGCCAGCAGCTTATCTGAGACAGGGGCTAGGTTC. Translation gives CASSLSETGARF.

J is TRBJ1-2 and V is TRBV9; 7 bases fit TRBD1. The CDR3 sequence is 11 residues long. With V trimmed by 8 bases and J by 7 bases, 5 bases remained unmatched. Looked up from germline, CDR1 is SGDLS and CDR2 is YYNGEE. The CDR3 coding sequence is TGTGCCAGTAGACAGGGTTTTGGCTACACCTTC. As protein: CASRQGFGYTF.

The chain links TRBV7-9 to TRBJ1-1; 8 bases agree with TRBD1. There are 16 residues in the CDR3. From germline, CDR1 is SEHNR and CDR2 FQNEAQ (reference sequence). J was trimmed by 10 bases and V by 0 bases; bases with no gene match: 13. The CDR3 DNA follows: TGTGCCAGCAGCTTAGCAAGGTCAGGGGGCAATCTTATAGCTTTCTTT. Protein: CASSLARSGGNLIAFF.

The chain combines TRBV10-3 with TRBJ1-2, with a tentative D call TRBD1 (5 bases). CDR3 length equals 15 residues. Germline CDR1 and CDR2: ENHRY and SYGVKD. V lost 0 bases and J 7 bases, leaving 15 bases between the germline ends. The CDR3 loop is CAISESWEGQGGYTF. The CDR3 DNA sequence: TGTGCCATCAGTGAGTCTTGGGAGGGGCAAGGTGGCTACACCTTC.

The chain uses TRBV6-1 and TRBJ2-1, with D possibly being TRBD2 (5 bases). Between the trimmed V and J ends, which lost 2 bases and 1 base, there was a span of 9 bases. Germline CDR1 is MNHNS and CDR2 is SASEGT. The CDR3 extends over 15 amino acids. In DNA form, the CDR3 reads TGTGCCAGCAGTGAACATAGCGTTTCCTACAATGAGCAGTTCTTC. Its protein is CASSEHSVSYNEQFF.

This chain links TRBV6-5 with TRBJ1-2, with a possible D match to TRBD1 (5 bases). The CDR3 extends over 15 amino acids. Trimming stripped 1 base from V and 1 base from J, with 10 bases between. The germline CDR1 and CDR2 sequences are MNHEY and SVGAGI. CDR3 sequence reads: CASSYLGQYNYGYTF. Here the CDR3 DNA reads TGTGCCAGCAGTTACTTGGGGCAGTATAACTATGGCTACACCTTC.